This T cell receptor (beta chain) originates from a study of patients and donors after allogeneic stem cell transplantation (dated by TCRdb to 2020 to 2021). This clonotype was seen a handful of times. Its binding antigen is unknown. It has no much larger one-base neighbor in the sample; base qualities were not kept. Ends trimmed: V by 6 bases, J by 4 bases; bases unmatched to a gene: 12. From the cysteine through the phenylalanine, the CDR3 covers 15 amino acids. The retained sequence is limited to the CDR3, 45 bases, with the frame set at the first base. CDR1 and CDR2 (SGHRS, YFSETQ) derive from the germline V gene. Library construction relied on RT-PCR. Sequencing was performed on a NextSeq 550. In-frame beta chains were kept once TCRdb had trimmed the public reads at Q25 with fastp and called clones with MiXCR. Here each entry gathers all rows of one CDR3 protein and keeps the most common genes and DNA. This sample has about 74,000 distinct CDR3 sequences in its table, and more than 25% of those were observed once. The ten largest make up around 27% of the sample.

This sequence was found in a human donor who was either an allogeneic HSCT recipient or a stem cell or donor lymphocyte infusion donor (not recorded which). It is not recorded whose cells these are; they may come from a transplant donor. The chain links TRBV5-1 with TRBJ2-5; TRBD1 fits 7 bases in the junction. Specimen: blood, either unsorted or a sorted T cell fraction (not recorded which). CDR3 loop: CASNQQGHLGETQYF. The DNA sequence follows: TGCGCCAGCAACCAACAGGGGCACCTCGGAGAGACCCAGTACTTC.